The present entry profiles one T cell receptor beta chain with its context. Its antigen is unknown. The CDR3 has 12 residues. Trimming shortened V by 3 bases and J by 7 bases, and 10 bases separated the two germline ends. Germline V gives CDR1 MDHEN, CDR2 SYDVKM. These data belong to a study of beta chain features in type 1 diabetes. Cells sorted by CD45RO/CCR7/CD25/CD127/CD95/CD27 comprised CD4+ naive, central memory, regulatory and stem cell-like memory cells. General study results and limits: The study found that naive, central memory and Treg TCRB repertoires appeared more similar in patients than in healthy donors. Whatever favoring of shorter templates PCR might show would apply equally to patients and controls.

Reverse transcription of all isolated RNA meant that expressed TCRB transcripts were sequenced. Sequencing was performed with immunoSEQ multiplex PCR; in TCRdb, only in-frame clones are kept and a portion is missing. The repertoire consists of about 260,000 clones, with roughly two thirds occurring once and the leading ten covering approximately 0.05%. The sequenced sample consisted of naive CD4+ T cells from blood. The chain links TRBV28 to TRBJ2-7; D gene unclear. This TCR was sampled from a man aged 30 to 39 in good health. CDR3 in DNA: TGTGCCAGCAGTTTGGTCACCCGGGAGCAGTACTTC. Translation gives CASSLVTREQYF.